Shown below are 13 T cell receptor beta chains from a single sample sequenced in a study of T cell changes during pregnancy in multiple sclerosis. Clones were sequenced by immunoSEQ multiplex PCR, and TCRdb holds only the in-frame ones, with some missing. This sample has tens of thousands of clones, with nearly 90% found just once. The sequencing used peripheral blood, collected in the first trimester of pregnancy. These receptors were obtained from a female donor with multiple sclerosis, enrolled in a pregnancy study.

This clone was observed a single time. The chain couples TRBV27 to TRBJ1-1, with TRBD1 matching over 7 bases. The CDR3 sequence is 14 residues long. Germline values: CDR1 MNHEY, CDR2 SMNVEV (reference sequence). Trimming cost V 0 bases and J 4 bases; bases outside gene matches: 2. The CDR3 loop reads CASSLSAGGTEAFF. The CDR3 DNA is TGTGCCAGCAGTTTATCAGCAGGGGGCACTGAAGCTTTCTTT.

The chain joins TRBV7-2 to TRBJ1-5; D gene ambiguous. From germline, CDR1 is SGHTA and CDR2 FQGNSA. This CDR3 is 12 amino acids long. V dropped 3 bases and J dropped 5 bases, with 5 bases sitting between them. The CDR3 protein is CASSFNDQPQHF. The DNA for the CDR3 is TGTGCCAGCAGCTTTAATGATCAGCCCCAGCATTTT.

This clone was recorded a few times. V and J are TRBV10-3 and TRBJ1-5, with 10 bases aligning to TRBD1. CDR3 length: 14 residues. The junction had 6 bases not matched to a gene; V was cut back by 6 bases and J by 7 bases. Looked up from germline, CDR1 is ENHRY and CDR2 is SYGVKD. CDR3 in DNA: TGTGCCATCAGGGGGACAGGGGAAGGACAGCCCCAGCATTTT. Amino acid sequence: CAIRGTGEGQPQHF.

The rearrangement links TRBV2 to TRBJ2-3; 12 nucleotides align to TRBD2. Germline V gene sequence: CDR1 SNHLY, CDR2 FYNNEI. The V gene end was trimmed by 5 bases and the J gene end by 1 base; junction bases not matched to a gene: 4. The CDR3 is made up of 16 amino acids. The CDR3: CASSSLAGGRTDTQYF. The CDR3 DNA is TGTGCCAGCAGTTCACTAGCGGGAGGTCGCACAGATACGCAGTATTTT.

V and J are TRBV12-5 and TRBJ2-7; 7 positions agree with TRBD1. Germline assignment: CDR1 LGHNT and CDR2 FRNRAP. Trimming at V came to 5 bases and at J to 2 bases, leaving 12 bases not matched to a gene. The CDR3 has 16 residues. The CDR3: CASGDQTGTVTYEQYF. The CDR3 nucleotides are TGTGCTAGTGGTGACCAAACCGGGACAGTTACCTACGAGCAGTACTTC.

The chain links TRBV2 to TRBJ2-3; tentatively, D is TRBD1 (5 bases). CDR1 is SNHLY and CDR2 is FYNNEI in the germline V gene. V was trimmed by 8 bases and J by 2 bases, leaving 11 bases between them. There are 13 residues in the CDR3. CDR3 in amino acids: CASAGQFTDTQYF. DNA of the CDR3: TGTGCCAGCGCAGGGCAATTCACAGATACGCAGTATTTT.

V usage is TRBV4-3 and J usage is TRBJ1-4; 9 nucleotides align to TRBD1. The CDR3 runs to 16 residues. Germline V gene data show CDR1 as LGHNA and CDR2 as YSLEER. Germline trimming cut 0 bases from V and 7 bases from J; bases unmatched to any gene: 6. CDR3 residues: CASSQDLGTGSEKLFF. The CDR3 DNA reads as TGCGCCAGCAGCCAAGATCTTGGGACAGGGTCTGAAAAACTGTTTTTT.

This chain's CDR3 is CASSFGLADKETQYF. CDR3 DNA sequence: TGTGCCAGCAGCTTCGGACTAGCGGATAAAGAGACCCAGTACTTC. The genes are TRBV7-9 and TRBJ2-5, with 10 positions matching TRBD2. There are 15 residues in the CDR3. V lost 3 bases to trimming and J lost 3 bases; unmatched junction nucleotides: 4. Germline values: CDR1 SEHNR, CDR2 FQNEAQ (reference sequence).

The chain joins TRBV10-3 to TRBJ2-7, with 7 bases identical to TRBD1. Germline CDR1 is ENHRY and CDR2 is SYGVKD. The CDR3 extends over 15 amino acids. Unmatched junction bases numbered 9, after V lost 4 bases and J lost 3 bases. This CDR3 is CAISAAGGANYEQYF. DNA of the CDR3: TGTGCCATCAGTGCAGCAGGGGGTGCCAACTACGAGCAGTACTTC.

The chain combines TRBV18 with TRBJ2-1; TRBD1 is a possible D gene (6 bases). The CDR3 runs to 13 residues. The ends were cut back, 0 bases at V and 10 bases at J, with 10 bases in the middle. From germline, CDR1 is KGHSH and CDR2 LQKENI. This CDR3 is CASSPPGAGEQFF. For the CDR3, the DNA is TGTGCCAGCTCACCACCGGGGGCCGGAGAGCAGTTCTTC.

This clone was observed a handful of times. The V gene is TRBV6-5, the J gene TRBJ1-1; D gene unclear. This CDR3 has 11 amino acids. Germline V lookup: CDR1 MNHEY, CDR2 SVGAGI. V lost 7 bases to trimming and J lost 8 bases, with 11 bases between them. The CDR3 spells CASTNGVEAFF. CDR3 coding DNA: TGTGCCAGCACCAACGGAGTCGAAGCTTTCTTT.

The rearrangement uses TRBV2 and TRBJ1-3; tentatively, D is TRBD1 (5 bases). Germline V lookup: CDR1 SNHLY, CDR2 FYNNEI. The CDR3 has 14 residues. Trimming took 11 bases from V and 0 from J, leaving 14 bases between them. The DNA for the CDR3 is TGTGCCGCGAGACAGTCCCTCTCTGGAAACACCATATATTTT. This gives the protein CAARQSLSGNTIYF.

V is TRBV9 and J is TRBJ1-5; TRBD1 is a possible D gene (5 bases). The V and J ends lost 4 bases and 3 bases respectively, with 14 bases between them. Germline values: CDR1 SGDLS, CDR2 YYNGEE. CDR3 length: 15 amino acids. CDR3 nucleotide sequence: TGTGCCAGCAGCCCCCGGGGGGGTCTCAATCAGCCCCAGCATTTT. Translated, it gives CASSPRGGLNQPQHF.